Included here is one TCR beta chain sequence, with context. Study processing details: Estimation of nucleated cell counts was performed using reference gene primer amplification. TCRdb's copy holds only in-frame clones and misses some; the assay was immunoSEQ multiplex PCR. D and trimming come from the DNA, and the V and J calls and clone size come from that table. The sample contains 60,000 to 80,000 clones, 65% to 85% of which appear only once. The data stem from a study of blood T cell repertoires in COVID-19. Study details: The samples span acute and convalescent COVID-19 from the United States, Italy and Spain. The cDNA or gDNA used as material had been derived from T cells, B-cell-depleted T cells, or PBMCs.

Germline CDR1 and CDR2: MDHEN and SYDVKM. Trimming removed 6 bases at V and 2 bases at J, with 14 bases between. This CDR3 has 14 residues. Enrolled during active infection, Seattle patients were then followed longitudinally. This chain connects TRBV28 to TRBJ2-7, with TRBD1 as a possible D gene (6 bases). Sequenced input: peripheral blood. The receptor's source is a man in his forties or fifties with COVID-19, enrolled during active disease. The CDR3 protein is CASSPTRDTYEQYF. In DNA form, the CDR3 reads TGTGCCAGCAGCCCGACCCGGGACACCTACGAGCAGTACTTC.